This T cell receptor (beta chain) is drawn from a study of cytotoxic CD8 clonotypes in ibrutinib-treated CLL. The method was immunoSEQ multiplex PCR; TCRdb's version includes in-frame clones alone and lacks a portion of them. The repertoire holds more than 85,000 clones, with roughly three quarters as singletons. CDR1 and CDR2 (germline): SNHLY, FYNNEI. The V and J ends lost 7 bases and 4 bases respectively, with 20 bases between them. The CDR3 runs to 16 residues. The receptor's source is a human donor with chronic lymphocytic leukemia. V usage is TRBV2 and J usage is TRBJ2-1; D unresolved. This specimen was PBMCs, taken after 24 months of ibrutinib treatment. CDR3 DNA sequence: TGTGCCAGCAAGCTAAGCCAGGCTAGACCATACAATGAGCAGTTCTTC. Its translation is CASKLSQARPYNEQFF.